This TCR beta chain was sequenced in a study of blood T cell repertoires in COVID-19. Study as a whole: Some COVID-19 samples were acute and others convalescent; all came from the United States, Italy and Spain. The analysed material was cDNA or gDNA that came from T cells, B-cell-depleted T cells, or PBMCs.

This clone was detected a few times. Original data processing: Using reference gene primer amplification, nucleated cell counts were estimated. Sequencing was performed with immunoSEQ multiplex PCR; in TCRdb, only in-frame clones are kept and a portion is missing. The V and J calls and clone size come from that table; D and trimming were worked out from the DNA. Of 180,000 or so clones listed, about 80% were seen once; the top ten hold 6.5% to 8.5%. Sequenced material: peripheral blood. This clonotype originated in a human donor with acute or convalescent COVID-19. The donor label of this sample is uncertain.

The CDR3 region is CASSQDHTQPQHF. Here the CDR3 DNA reads TGTGCCAGCAGCCAAGATCATACACAGCCCCAGCATTTT. The rearrangement uses TRBV4-2 and TRBJ1-5; D is unclear. The CDR3 has 13 residues. The germline V and J ends were trimmed by 0 bases and 7 bases, with 7 bases remaining between them. The germline gives CDR1 LGHNA, CDR2 YNFKEQ.